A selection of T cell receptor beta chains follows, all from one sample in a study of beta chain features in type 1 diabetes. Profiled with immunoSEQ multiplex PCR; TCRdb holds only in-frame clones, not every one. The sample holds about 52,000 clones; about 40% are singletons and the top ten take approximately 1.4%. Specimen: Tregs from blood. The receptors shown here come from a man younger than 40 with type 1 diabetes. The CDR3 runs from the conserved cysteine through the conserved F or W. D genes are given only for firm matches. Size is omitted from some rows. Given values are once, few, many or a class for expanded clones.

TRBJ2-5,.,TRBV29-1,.,TGCTCCCAAGGGCGGGGTACTGGGGAGACCCAGTACTTC,CSQGRGTGETQYF
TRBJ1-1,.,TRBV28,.,TGTGCCAGCAGTTTATACGGGTCAGCGATCGCTGAAGCTTTCTTT,CASSLYGSAIAEAFF
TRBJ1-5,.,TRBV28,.,TGTGCCAGCAGTGGAGGGTTCAATCAGCCCCAGCATTTT,CASSGGFNQPQHF
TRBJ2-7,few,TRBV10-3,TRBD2,TGTGCCATCAGTGGGACTAGCGGACCCTACGAGCAGTACTTC,CAISGTSGPYEQYF
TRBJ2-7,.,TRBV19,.,TGTGCCAGTAGTATCGGGACTCCTAACGAGCAGTACTTC,CASSIGTPNEQYF
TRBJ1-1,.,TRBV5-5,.,TGTGCCAGCAGCTCCGACGACATGAACACTGAAGCTTTCTTT,CASSSDDMNTEAFF
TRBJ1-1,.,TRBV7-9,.,TGTGCCAGCAGCTTAGCCCTGGCGGGGAACACTGAAGCTTTCTTT,CASSLALAGNTEAFF
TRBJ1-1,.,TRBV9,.,TGTGCCAGCAGCCCGAGACAAGATCTGAACACTGAAGCTTTCTTT,CASSPRQDLNTEAFF
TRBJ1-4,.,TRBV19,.,TGTGCCAGTAGTCCTCCAGGGGAGTCCCTTAATGAAAAACTGTTTTTT,CASSPPGESLNEKLFF
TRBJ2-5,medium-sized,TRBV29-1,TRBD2,TGCAGCATTACGGGAGGGTTGGAGACCCAGTACTTC,CSITGGLETQYF
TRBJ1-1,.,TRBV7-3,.,TGTGCCGGGGGAAACAGGGCGGACACTGAAGCTTTCTTT,CAGGNRADTEAFF
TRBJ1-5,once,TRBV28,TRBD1,TGTGCCAGCAGTTTAAAAGAGGGGGCCCTAGACAATCAGCCCCAGCATTTT,CASSLKEGALDNQPQHF
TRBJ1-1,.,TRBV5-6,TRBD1,TGTGCCAGCAGCTTGCGGGACAGGGTATACGCTTTCTTT,CASSLRDRVYAFF
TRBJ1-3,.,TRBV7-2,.,TGTGCCAGCAGCGAGACGGGACAAGGCACCATATATTTT,CASSETGQGTIYF
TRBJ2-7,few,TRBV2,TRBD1,TGTGCCAGCAGCCGGGACAGAACCTACGAGCAGTACTTC,CASSRDRTYEQYF
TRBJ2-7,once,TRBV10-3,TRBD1,TGTGCCATCAGGAGGGACAGCCTCTACGAGCAGTACTTC,CAIRRDSLYEQYF
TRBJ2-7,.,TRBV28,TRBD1,TGTGCCAGCAGTTTCCCCGGGGGACAGGGTTTTTACGAGCAGTACTTC,CASSFPGGQGFYEQYF
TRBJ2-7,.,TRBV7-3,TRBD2,TGTGCCAGCTCGGCGGGAGCCTCCTACGAGCAGTACTTC,CASSAGASYEQYF
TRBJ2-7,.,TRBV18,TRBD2,TGTGCCAGCTCACCTCAAGCGGGGGAGCAGTACTTC,CASSPQAGEQYF
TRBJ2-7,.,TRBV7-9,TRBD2,TGTGCCAGCAGCCGGGGACTAGCGGGCAAGCAGTACTTC,CASSRGLAGKQYF
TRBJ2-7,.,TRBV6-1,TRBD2,TGTGCCAGCAGGGGACTAGCGGGAGTGTACGAGCAGTACTTC,CASRGLAGVYEQYF
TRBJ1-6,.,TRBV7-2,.,TGTGCCAGCAGCTTCGGCACAGGGAGCTATAATTCACCCCTCCACTTT,CASSFGTGSYNSPLHF
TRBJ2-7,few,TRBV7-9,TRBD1,TGTGCCAGCAGCTCACGACAGGGTCAATACGAGCAGTACTTC,CASSSRQGQYEQYF
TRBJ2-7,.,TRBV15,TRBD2,TGTGCCACCAGCAGAGATCTGGCTAGCGGGAGCTACGAGCAGTACTTC,CATSRDLASGSYEQYF
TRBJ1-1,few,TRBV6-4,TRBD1,TGTGCCAGCAGTGACGGGACAGGGGGCAGGACTGAAGCTTTCTTT,CASSDGTGGRTEAFF
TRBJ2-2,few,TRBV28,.,TGTGCCAGCAGTGACGGGACTGGGCAAACCGGGGAGCTGTTTTTT,CASSDGTGQTGELFF
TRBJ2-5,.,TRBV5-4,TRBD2,TGTGCCAGCAGCTTAACTAGCGGGAGCCCAGAGACCCAGTACTTC,CASSLTSGSPETQYF
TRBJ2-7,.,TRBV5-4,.,TGTGCCAGCAGCTTTAACAGGTACAACGAGCAGTACTTC,CASSFNRYNEQYF
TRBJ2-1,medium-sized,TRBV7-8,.,TGTGCCAGCAGCTTAGTCCCCCAGGGCAAGGAGCAGTTCTTC,CASSLVPQGKEQFF
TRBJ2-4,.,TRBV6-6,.,TGTGCCAGCAGTGGAGGGTTTGCCAAAAACATTCAGTACTTC,CASSGGFAKNIQYF
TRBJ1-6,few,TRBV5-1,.,TGCGCCAGCAGCTTGGACAGACCCGGAAATTCACCCCTCCACTTT,CASSLDRPGNSPLHF
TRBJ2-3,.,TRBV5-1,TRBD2,TGCGCCAGCAGCCAAACGACTAGCGGGAGCACAGATACGCAGTATTTT,CASSQTTSGSTDTQYF
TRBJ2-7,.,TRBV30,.,TGTGCCTGGAGCAGAGGCCAGGGCTACGAGCAGTACTTC,CAWSRGQGYEQYF
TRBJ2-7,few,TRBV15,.,TGTGCCACCAGCGGAGTCCCAGGCGGGTACGAGCAGTACTTC,CATSGVPGGYEQYF
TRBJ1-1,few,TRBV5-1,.,TGCGCCAGCAGCTTAGAGGAGGCGAACACTGAAGCTTTCTTT,CASSLEEANTEAFF
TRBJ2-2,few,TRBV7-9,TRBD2,TGTGCCAGCAGCCGAGGACTAGCGGGAGCTTTGGACACCGGGGAGCTGTTTTTT,CASSRGLAGALDTGELFF
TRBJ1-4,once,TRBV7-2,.,TGTGCCAGCAGAGCCGACAAACATAATGAAAAACTGTTTTTT,CASRADKHNEKLFF
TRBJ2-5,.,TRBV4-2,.,TGTGCCAGCAGCCGAGGAAGCAGTGGCAGGGGAGAGACCCAGTACTTC,CASSRGSSGRGETQYF
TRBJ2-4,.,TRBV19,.,TGTGCCAGTAGTATAAAACGGGAGAGAAACATTCAGTACTTC,CASSIKRERNIQYF
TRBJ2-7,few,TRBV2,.,TGTGCCAGCAGTGCAAGAAACGAGCAGTACTTC,CASSARNEQYF
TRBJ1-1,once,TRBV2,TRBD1,TGTGCCAGCACTACCACAGGGGGAAACACTGAAGCTTTCTTT,CASTTTGGNTEAFF
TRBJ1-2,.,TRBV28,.,TGTGCCAGCAGTTCCCAGGTTCACTATGGCTACACCTTC,CASSSQVHYGYTF
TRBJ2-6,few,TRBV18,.,TGTGCCAGCTCACCACAGGGGCTGGGCTCTGGGGCCAACGTCCTGACTTTC,CASSPQGLGSGANVLTF
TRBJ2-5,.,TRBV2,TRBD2,TGTGCCAGCGAGACTAGCGAGTTCCAAGAGACCCAGTACTTC,CASETSEFQETQYF